This T cell receptor beta chain was obtained from a study of cytomegalovirus exposure and HLA in healthy donors. Germline CDR1 is SGHRS and CDR2 is YFSETQ. Trimming took 0 bases from V and 0 from J, leaving 9 bases between them. CDR3 length: 16 amino acids. Whole-study findings and limits: Most sequenced TCRs were rare (though some public TCRs occurred in many donors). In a later analysis, productive TCRs from donors in an Asian-associated ancestry cluster reportedly carried fewer N-insertions than the cohort mean. The authors considered a cluster of highly shared sequence variants likely to be a sequencing artifact.

As regards this clone: Its antigen is not known.

Vbeta (60) and Jbeta (13) primers were used in the PCR. The assay was immunoSEQ multiplex PCR, and TCRdb's table has in-frame clones only and misses some. The table records 200,000 or so clones, approximately 70% of them present only once. The chain combines TRBV5-1 with TRBJ1-4; D is possibly TRBD1 (5 bases). The TCR was taken from a man in his forties in good health and CMV-seropositive. Specimen: PBMCs. As DNA, the CDR3 is TGCGCCAGCAGCTTGGGGGGCCAGGCAACTAATGAAAAACTGTTTTTT. This encodes CASSLGGQATNEKLFF.